Reported below is one T cell receptor beta chain. The table lists this clonotype with a few counts. Its antigen has not been determined. Per-base qualities were not stored, and no clone one base away is much larger. Genomic DNA extracted from peripheral blood, rather than sorted cells or RNA, was used as the source for amplification of TCR beta rearrangements. V gives up 2 bases and J gives up 0 bases, and the segment between their germline ends measures 9 bases. Looking up the germline V gene yields CDR1 MNHEY and CDR2 SVGEGT. The CDR3 sequence holds 15 residues, the cysteine and phenylalanine included. The retained sequence is limited to the CDR3, 45 bases, with the frame set at the first base. The entry originates in a study of T cell repertoires in aging, cancer and after chemotherapy (dated by TCRdb to 2018 to 2020). Regarding the study in general: Six donor age groups were covered, ranging from 30 or younger up to 70 or older, and each group contained at least three individuals. A cohort of 200 to 250 cancer patients (roughly 90 with hematological and around 120 with solid cancers) was assembled, and approximately 97 healthy donors were included as a reference group. In the solid tumor group, the paired samples taken before and after chemotherapy came from brain tumor (glioblastoma) patients given temozolomide-based therapy. About 8.3 million TCR reads were contained in the full dataset. Peripheral blood TCR beta repertoires from healthy donors and cancer patients were profiled to examine immunoaging and T cell reconstitution after chemotherapy.

Rearranged TRB sequences spanning V, D and J segments were amplified by multiplex touch-down PCR using a mixed TRB-A/B primer pool. Two consecutive PCR reactions with Phusion HS II polymerase added Illumina adapters and sample indices to the amplicons. Amplicons were gel-purified with the NucleoSpin Gel and PCR Clean-up kit, then checked with Qubit and an Agilent 2100 Bioanalyzer. Libraries were sequenced on an Illumina MiSeq using 600-cycle, single-indexed, paired-end runs. The original methods were these. MiXCR versions 2.12 and 3.0.5 were used to process the TRB sequences. Each unique CDR3 nucleotide sequence was counted as one clone, and only productive sequences with at least two reads were retained. Shannon diversity, evenness, clonality (one minus evenness), and alpha-parameterized diversity profiles from alpha 0 to 5 were included as repertoire metrics. The IGoR algorithm was used to calculate generation probabilities of clones in the paired pre- and post-chemotherapy samples. Using fastp at Q25 and MiXCR, TCRdb reprocessed the public reads and kept productive beta chains. CDR3 protein duplicates are merged, each entry listing the most common genes and DNA. The authors' filters were not applied to this entry. The sample table records fewer than 2,000 distinct CDR3 sequences; approximately 31% of these occur just once. Approximately 20% of the sample belongs to the ten largest clones.

The research as a whole found: According to the authors, the repertoire data do not permit conclusions about immunological memory after chemotherapy. In both cancer cohorts, median generation probability rose over the chemotherapy interval, which suggests that the repertoire was reconstituted through rebound thymic output. Declining TCR diversity with age in healthy donors was mainly explained by loss of richness; in cancer patients, loss of evenness also contributed. Significantly lower blood TCR diversity and higher clonality were observed in untreated patients with hematological or solid cancers than in age-matched healthy donors.

The rearranged chain carries TRBV6-2 or TRBV6-3 and TRBJ2-3; no D gene is confidently identified. The TCR sequence derives from a human donor with a solid tumor. The material sequenced was blood. The nucleotide sequence is TGTGCCAGCAGTTACATCCAAACTAGCACAGATACGCAGTATTTT. Its amino acids are CASSYIQTSTDTQYF.